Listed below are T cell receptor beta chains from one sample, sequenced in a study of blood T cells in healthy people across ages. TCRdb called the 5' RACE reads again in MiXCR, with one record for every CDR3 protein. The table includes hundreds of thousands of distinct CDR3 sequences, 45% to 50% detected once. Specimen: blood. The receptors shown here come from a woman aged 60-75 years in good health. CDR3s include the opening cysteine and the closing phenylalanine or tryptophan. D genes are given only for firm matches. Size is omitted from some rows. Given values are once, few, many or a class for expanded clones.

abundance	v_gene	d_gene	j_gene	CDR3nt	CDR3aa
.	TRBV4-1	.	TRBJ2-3	TGCGCCAGCAGCCAAGCACTATCCAAAGGCACAGATACGCAGTATTTT	CASSQALSKGTDTQYF
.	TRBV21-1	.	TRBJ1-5	TGTGCCAGCCACCGGGACAGTGTCAATCAGCCCCAGCATTTT	CASHRDSVNQPQHF
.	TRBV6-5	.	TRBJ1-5	TGTGCCAGCAGCCGGACATTGGGGAATCAGCCCCAGCATTTT	CASSRTLGNQPQHF
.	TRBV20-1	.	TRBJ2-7	TGCAGTGCTGCCTTACGACAGGCTGGCTACGAGCAGTACTTC	CSAALRQAGYEQYF
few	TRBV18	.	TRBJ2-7	TGTGCCAGCTCATCACTAGCTGGATACGAGCAGTACTTC	CASSSLAGYEQYF
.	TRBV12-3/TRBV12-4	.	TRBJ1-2	TGTGCCAGCAGTTTGGAGGCTGGCTACACCTTC	CASSLEAGYTF
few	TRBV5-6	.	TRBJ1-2	TGTGCCAGCAGCGGGGGGATCAGGGACTATGGCTACACCTTC	CASSGGIRDYGYTF
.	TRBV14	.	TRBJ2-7	TGTGCCAGCAGCCAAAGGTGGAGGGGATCAGGGCAGTACTTC	CASSQRWRGSGQYF
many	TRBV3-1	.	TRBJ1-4	TGTGCCAGCAGCCAAGGAGGCAGGGCTCCGATCGAAAAACTGTTTTTT	CASSQGGRAPIEKLFF
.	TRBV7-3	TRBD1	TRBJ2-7	TGTGCCAGCGGCGCGCGGGACAGGGGCTACTACGAGCAGTACTTC	CASGARDRGYYEQYF
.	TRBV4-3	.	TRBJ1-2	TGCGCCAGCAGCCCCACCCCAGGCCCATATGGCTACACCTTC	CASSPTPGPYGYTF